This TCR beta chain was obtained from a study of glioma-infiltrating T cells after dendritic cell vaccination. Study as a whole: Patients received autologous tumor lysate-pulsed dendritic cell vaccination between 2003 and 2012.

Study results and caveats: Complete blood and tumor specimen sets were limited to few patients.

The immunoSEQ assay amplified TCRB CDR3 from up to about 2 ug DNA. The PCR used 60 V beta and 13 J beta primers. Profiling relied on immunoSEQ multiplex PCR, and the TCRdb table lists in-frame clones only, not all of them. The repertoire has some 100,000 clones, about 84% of them found once; the top ten carry around 3.2%. This CDR3 comprises 13 residues. Germline V gives CDR1 MRHNA, CDR2 SNTAGT. Trimming took 6 bases from V and 5 from J, leaving 13 bases between them. Of note for this clone: The target antigen is unknown.

The material sequenced was blood, taken before dendritic cell vaccination. This sequence was found in a human donor with glioblastoma. V and J are TRBV6-4 and TRBJ1-1; TRBD1 might be the D (6 bases). CDR3 protein: CASRTGPRTEAFF. As DNA, the CDR3 is TGTGCCAGCAGGACAGGCCCAAGGACTGAAGCTTTCTTT.